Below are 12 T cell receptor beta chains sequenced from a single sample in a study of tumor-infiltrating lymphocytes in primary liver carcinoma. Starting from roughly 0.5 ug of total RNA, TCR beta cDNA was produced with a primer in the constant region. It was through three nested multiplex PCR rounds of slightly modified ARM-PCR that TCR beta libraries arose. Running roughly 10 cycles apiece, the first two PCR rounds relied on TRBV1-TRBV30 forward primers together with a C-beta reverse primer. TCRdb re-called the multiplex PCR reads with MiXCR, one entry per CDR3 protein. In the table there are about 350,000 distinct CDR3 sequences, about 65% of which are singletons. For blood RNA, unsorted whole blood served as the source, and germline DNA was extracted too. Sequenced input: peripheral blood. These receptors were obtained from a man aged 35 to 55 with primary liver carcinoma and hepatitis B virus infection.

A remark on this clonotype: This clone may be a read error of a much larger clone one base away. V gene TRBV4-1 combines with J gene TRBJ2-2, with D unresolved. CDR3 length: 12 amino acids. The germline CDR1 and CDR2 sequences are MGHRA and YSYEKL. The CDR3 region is CVSSQRTGELFF. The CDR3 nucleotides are TGCGTCAGCAGCCAGAGAACCGGGGAGCTGTTTTTT.

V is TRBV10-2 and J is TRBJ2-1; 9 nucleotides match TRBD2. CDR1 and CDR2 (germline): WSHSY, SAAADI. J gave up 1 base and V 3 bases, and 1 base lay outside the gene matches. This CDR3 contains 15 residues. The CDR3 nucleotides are TGCGCCAGCAGTGAAACTAGCGGGTCCTACAATGAGCAGTTCTTC. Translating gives CASSETSGSYNEQFF.

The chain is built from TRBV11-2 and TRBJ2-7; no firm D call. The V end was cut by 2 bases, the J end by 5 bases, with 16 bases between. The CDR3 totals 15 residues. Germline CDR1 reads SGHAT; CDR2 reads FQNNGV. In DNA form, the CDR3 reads TGTGCCAGCAGCTTATTACAGTTCTTCTTGCACGAGCAGTACTTC. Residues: CASSLLQFFLHEQYF.

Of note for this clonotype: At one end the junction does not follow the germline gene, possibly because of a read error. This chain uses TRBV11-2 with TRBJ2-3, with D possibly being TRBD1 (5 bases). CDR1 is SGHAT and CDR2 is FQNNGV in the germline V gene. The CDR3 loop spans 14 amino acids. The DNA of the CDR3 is TGTGCCAGCAGCTTAAGTGACAGCACAGATACGCAGTACTTT. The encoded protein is CASSLSDSTDTQYF.

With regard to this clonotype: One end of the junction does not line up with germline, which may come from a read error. CDR3: CAISEASGQETQYF. CDR3 in DNA: TGTGCCATCAGTGAAGCTAGCGGACAAGAGACCCAGTACTTC. The chain is built from TRBV6-1 and TRBJ2-5, with 7 bases lining up with TRBD2. The CDR3 has 14 amino acids. Germline lookup yields CDR1 MNHNS and CDR2 SASEGT.

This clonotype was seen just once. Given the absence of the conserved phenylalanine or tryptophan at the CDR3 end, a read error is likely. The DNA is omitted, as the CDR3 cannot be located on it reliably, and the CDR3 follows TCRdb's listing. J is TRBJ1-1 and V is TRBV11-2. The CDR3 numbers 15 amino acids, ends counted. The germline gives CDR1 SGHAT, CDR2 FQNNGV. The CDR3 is CASSPSGVTDTETFS.

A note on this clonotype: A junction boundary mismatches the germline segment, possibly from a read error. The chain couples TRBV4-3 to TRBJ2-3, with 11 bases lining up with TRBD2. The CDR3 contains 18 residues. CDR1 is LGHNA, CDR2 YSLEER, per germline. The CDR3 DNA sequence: TGCGCCAGCGGCCACTTCATCGATCCGGGACTAGCGGCAGATACGCAGTATTTT. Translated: CASGHFIDPGLAADTQYF.

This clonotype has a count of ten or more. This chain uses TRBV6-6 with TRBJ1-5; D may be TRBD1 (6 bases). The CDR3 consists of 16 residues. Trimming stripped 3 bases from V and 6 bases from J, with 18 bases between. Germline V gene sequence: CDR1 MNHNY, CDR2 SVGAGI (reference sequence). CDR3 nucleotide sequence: TGTGCCAGCAGTTATAGAACAGGGTACGGGGGTCAGCCCCAGCATTTT. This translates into CASSYRTGYGGQPQHF.

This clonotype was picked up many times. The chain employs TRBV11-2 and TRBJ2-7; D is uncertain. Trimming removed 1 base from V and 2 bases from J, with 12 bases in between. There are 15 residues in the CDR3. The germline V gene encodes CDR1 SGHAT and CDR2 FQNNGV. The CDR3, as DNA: TGTGCCAGCAGCTTAGGTCCTAAGCTAACCTACGAGCAGTACTTC. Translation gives CASSLGPKLTYEQYF.

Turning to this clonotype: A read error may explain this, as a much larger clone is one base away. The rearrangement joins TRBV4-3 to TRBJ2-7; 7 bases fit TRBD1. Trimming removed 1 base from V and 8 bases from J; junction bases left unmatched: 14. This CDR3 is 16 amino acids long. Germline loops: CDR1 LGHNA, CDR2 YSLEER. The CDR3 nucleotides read TGCGCCAGCAGCCAAGGCCCCGGACAGGTTGCGGACAAGCAGTACTTC. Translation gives CASSQGPGQVADKQYF.

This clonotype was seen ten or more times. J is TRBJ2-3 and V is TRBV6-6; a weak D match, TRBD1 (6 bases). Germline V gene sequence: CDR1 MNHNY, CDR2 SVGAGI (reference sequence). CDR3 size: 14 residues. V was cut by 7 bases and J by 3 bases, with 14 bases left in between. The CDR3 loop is CASKSEGETDTQYF. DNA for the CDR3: TGTGCCAGCAAATCAGAGGGGGAGACAGATACGCAGTATTTT.

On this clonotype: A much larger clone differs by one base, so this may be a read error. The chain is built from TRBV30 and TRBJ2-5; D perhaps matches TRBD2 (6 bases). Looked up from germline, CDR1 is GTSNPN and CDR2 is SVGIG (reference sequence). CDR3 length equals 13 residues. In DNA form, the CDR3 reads TGTTCCTGGAGCTCGGGAGAGCAAGAGACCCAGTACTTC. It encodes CSWSSGEQETQYF.